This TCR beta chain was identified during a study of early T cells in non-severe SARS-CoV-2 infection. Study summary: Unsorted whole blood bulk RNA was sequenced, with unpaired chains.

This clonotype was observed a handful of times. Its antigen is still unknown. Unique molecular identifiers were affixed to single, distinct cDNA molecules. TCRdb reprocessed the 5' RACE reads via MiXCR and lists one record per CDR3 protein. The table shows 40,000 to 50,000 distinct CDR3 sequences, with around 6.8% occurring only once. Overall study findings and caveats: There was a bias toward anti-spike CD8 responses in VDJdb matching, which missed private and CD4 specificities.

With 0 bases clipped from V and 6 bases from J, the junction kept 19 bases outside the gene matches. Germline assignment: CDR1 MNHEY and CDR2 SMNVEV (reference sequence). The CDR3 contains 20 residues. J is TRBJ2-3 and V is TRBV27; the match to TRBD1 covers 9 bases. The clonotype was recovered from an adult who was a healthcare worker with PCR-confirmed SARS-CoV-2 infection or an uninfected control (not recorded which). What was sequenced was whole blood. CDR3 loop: CASSLSPAGTGRALSDTQYF. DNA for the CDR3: TGTGCCAGCAGTTTATCGCCGGCTGGGACAGGGAGGGCGCTGAGTGATACGCAGTATTTT.